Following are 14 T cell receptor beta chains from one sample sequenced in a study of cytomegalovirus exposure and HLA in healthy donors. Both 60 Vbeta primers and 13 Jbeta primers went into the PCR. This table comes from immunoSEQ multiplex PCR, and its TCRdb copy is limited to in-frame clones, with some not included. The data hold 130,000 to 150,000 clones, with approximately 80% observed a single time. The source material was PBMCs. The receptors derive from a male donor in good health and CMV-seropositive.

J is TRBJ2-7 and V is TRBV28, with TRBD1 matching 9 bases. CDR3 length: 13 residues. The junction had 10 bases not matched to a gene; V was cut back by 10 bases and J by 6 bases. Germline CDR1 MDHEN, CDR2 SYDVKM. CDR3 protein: CATQQGAHREQYF. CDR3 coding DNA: TGTGCCACCCAACAGGGGGCGCATCGCGAGCAGTACTTC.

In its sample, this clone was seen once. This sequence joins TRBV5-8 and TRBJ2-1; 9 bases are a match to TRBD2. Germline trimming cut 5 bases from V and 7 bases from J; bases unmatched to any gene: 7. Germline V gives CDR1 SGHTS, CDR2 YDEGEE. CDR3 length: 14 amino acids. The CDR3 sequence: CASRRRGGGNEQFF. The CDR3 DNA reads TGTGCCAGCAGGCGGCGGGGGGGTGGTAATGAGCAGTTCTTC.

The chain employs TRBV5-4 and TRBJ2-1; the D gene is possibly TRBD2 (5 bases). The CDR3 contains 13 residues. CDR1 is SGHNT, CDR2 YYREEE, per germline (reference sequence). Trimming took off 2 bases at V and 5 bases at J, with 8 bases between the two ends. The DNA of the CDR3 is TGTGCCAGCAGCTTCGAGGGCCACAATGAGCAGTTCTTC. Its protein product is CASSFEGHNEQFF.

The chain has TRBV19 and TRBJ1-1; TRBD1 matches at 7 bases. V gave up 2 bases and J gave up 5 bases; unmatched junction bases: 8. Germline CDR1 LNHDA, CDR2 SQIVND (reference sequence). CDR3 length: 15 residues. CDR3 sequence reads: CASSIMETGLTEAFF. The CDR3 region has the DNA TGTGCCAGTAGTATAATGGAGACAGGGTTGACTGAAGCTTTCTTT.

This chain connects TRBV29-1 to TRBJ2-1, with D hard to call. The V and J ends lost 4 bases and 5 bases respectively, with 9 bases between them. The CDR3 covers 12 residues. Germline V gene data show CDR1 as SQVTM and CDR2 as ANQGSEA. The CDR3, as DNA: TGCAGCGTTGGGAGTACTAACAATGAGCAGTTCTTC. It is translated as CSVGSTNNEQFF.

This CDR3 reads CASTGGGPTDTQYF. The CDR3 DNA sequence: TGTGCCAGCACGGGGGGGGGCCCCACAGATACGCAGTATTTT. The rearrangement uses TRBV6-1 and TRBJ2-3; 8 nucleotides align to TRBD2. With 7 bases clipped from V and 2 bases from J, the junction kept 5 bases outside the gene matches. Germline V gives CDR1 MNHNS, CDR2 SASEGT. The CDR3 has 14 amino acids.

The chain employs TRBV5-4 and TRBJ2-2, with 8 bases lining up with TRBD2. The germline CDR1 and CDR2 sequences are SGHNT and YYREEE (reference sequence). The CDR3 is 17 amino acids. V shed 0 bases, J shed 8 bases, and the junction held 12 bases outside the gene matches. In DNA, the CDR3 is TGTGCCAGCAGCTTGGCCGGTTACGGGGGGGCCCGAGGGGAGCTGTTTTTT. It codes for CASSLAGYGGARGELFF.

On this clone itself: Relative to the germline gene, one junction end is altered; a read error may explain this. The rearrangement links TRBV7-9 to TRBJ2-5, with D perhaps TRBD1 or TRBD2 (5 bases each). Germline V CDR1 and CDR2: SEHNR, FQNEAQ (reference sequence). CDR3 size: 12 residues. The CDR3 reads CSSSLGEETQYF. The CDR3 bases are TGTTCCAGCAGCTTAGGGGAGGAGACCCAGTACTTC.

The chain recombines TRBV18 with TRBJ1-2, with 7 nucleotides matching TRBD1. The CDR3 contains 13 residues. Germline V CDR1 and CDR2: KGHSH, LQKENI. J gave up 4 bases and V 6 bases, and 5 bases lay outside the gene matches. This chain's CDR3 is CASSNRGGYGYTF. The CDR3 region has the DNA TGTGCCAGCTCGAACAGGGGTGGCTATGGCTACACCTTC.

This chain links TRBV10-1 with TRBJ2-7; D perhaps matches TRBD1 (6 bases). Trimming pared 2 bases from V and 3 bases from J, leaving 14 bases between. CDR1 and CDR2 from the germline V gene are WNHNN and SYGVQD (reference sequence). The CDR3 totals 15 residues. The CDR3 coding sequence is TGCGCCAGCAGTGAGGGGCAGGGGCCGTACTACGAGCAGTACTTC. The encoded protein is CASSEGQGPYYEQYF.

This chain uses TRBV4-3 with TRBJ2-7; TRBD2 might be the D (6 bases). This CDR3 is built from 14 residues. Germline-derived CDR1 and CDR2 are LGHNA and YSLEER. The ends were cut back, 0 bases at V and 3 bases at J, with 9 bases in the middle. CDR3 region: CASSQDSGSYEQYF. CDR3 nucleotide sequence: TGCGCCAGCAGCCAAGATTCCGGGAGCTACGAGCAGTACTTC.

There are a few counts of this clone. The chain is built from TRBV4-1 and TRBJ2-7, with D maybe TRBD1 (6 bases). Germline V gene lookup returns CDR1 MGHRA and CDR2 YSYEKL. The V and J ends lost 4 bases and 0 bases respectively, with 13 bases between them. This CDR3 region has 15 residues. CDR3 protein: CASSRVRGTSYEQYF. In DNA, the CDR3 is TGCGCCAGCAGCCGAGTCAGGGGAACCTCCTACGAGCAGTACTTC.

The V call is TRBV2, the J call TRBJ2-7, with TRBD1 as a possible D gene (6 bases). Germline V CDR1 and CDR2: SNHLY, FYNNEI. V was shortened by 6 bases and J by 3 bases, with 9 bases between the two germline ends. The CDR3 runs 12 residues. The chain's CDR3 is CASSRTVYEQYF. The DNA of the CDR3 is TGTGCCAGCAGCAGGACAGTCTACGAGCAGTACTTC. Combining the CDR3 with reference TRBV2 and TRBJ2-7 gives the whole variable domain EPEVTQTPSHQVTQMGQEVILRCVPISNHLYFYWYRQILGQKVEFLVSFYNNEISEKSEIFDDQFSVERPDGSNFTLKIRSTKLEDSAMYFCASSRTVYEQYFGPGTRLTVT.

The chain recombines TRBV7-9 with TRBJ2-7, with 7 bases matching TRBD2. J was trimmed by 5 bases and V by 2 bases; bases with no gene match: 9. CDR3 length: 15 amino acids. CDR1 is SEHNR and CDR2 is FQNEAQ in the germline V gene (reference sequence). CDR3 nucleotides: TGTGCCAGCAGCTTAATGGCGGGAGTTCTCGACGAGCAGTACTTC. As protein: CASSLMAGVLDEQYF. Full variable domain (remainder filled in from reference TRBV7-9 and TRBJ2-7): DTGVSQNPRHKITKRGQNVTFRCDPISEHNRLYWYRQTLGQGPEFLTYFQNEAQLEKSRLLSDRFSAERPKGSFSTLEIQRTEQGDSAMYLCASSLMAGVLDEQYFGPGTRLTVT.